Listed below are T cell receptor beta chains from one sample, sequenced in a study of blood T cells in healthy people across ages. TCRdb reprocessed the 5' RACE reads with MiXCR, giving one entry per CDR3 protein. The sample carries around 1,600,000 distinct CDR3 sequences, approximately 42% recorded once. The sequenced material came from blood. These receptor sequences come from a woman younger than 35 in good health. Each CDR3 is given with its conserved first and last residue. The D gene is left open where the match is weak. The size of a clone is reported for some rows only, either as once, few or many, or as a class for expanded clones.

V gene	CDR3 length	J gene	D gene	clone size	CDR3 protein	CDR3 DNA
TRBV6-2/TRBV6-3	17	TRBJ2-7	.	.	CASSYTRTGASAQEQYF	TGTGCCAGCAGTTACACCCGGACTGGCGCCAGTGCCCAAGAGCAGTACTTC
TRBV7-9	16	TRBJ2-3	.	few	CASSLFGVGGTDTQYF	TGTGCCAGCAGCTTGTTCGGGGTAGGCGGCACAGATACGCAGTATTTT
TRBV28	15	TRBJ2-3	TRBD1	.	CASSPGQATTDTQYF	TGTGCCAGCAGTCCGGGACAGGCGACCACAGATACGCAGTATTTT
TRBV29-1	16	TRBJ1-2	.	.	CSVEDGFSRTAHGYTF	TGCAGCGTTGAAGATGGGTTTAGCAGGACCGCCCATGGCTACACCTTC
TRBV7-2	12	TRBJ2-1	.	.	CANWGANNEQFF	TGTGCCAACTGGGGGGCCAACAATGAGCAGTTCTTC
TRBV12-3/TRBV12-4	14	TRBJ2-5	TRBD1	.	CASSWTGGIETQYF	TGTGCCAGCAGTTGGACAGGGGGGATTGAGACCCAGTACTTC
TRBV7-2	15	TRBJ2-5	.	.	CASSFRATLAETQYF	TGTGCCAGCAGCTTCAGGGCTACCCTGGCAGAGACCCAGTACTTC
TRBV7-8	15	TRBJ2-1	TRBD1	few	CASSWDRTNTNEQFF	TGTGCCAGCAGCTGGGACAGAACCAATACCAATGAGCAGTTCTTC
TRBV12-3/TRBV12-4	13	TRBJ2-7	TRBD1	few	CASSSQTGYEQYF	TGTGCCAGCAGTTCTCAGACAGGGTACGAGCAGTACTTC
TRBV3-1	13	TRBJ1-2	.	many	CASSQDLGGGYTF	TGTGCCAGCAGCCAAGATCTTGGGGGAGGCTACACCTTC
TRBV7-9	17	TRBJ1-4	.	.	CASSLATLGGTNEKLFF	TGTGCCAGCAGCTTAGCGACCCTCGGGGGGACAAATGAAAAACTGTTTTTT
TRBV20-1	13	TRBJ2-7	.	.	CSARRWIKYEQYF	TGCAGTGCGCGCAGATGGATTAAATACGAGCAGTACTTC
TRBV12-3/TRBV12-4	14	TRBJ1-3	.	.	CASSSTDRGNTIYF	TGTGCCAGCAGCTCCACGGACCGTGGAAACACCATATATTTT
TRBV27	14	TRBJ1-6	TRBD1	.	CASSFRDSNSPLHF	TGTGCCAGCAGTTTCCGGGACAGTAATTCACCCCTCCACTTT
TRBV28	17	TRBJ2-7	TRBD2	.	CASSPRLAGVASYEQYF	TGTGCCAGCAGTCCCAGGCTAGCGGGAGTTGCGTCCTACGAGCAGTACTTC
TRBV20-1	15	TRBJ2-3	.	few	CSARDTQGPTDTQYF	TGCAGTGCTAGAGATACCCAGGGCCCCACAGATACGCAGTATTTT
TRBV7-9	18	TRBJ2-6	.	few	CASSTTWDVRSGANVLTF	TGTGCCAGCAGCACGACCTGGGACGTCAGATCTGGGGCCAACGTCCTGACTTTC
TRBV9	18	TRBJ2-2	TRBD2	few	CASSPLAGGRTNTGELFF	TGTGCCAGCAGCCCCTTAGCGGGGGGCCGAACGAACACCGGGGAGCTGTTTTTT
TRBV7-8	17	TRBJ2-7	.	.	CASSLATIPGSPYEQYF	TGTGCCAGCAGCTTAGCGACTATACCAGGGAGCCCCTACGAGCAGTACTTC